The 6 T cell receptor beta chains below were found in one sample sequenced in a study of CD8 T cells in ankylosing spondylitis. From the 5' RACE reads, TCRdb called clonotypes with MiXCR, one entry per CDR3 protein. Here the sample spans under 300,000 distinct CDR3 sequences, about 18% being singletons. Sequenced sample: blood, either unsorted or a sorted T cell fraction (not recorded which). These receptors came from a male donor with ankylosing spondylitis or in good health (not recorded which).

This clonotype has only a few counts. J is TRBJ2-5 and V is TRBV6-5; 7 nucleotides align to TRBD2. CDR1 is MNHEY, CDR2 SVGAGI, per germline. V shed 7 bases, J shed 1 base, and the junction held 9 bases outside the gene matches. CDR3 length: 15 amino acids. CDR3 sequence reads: CASTSREAAQETQYF. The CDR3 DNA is TGTGCCAGCACTTCCCGGGAGGCAGCCCAAGAGACCCAGTACTTC.

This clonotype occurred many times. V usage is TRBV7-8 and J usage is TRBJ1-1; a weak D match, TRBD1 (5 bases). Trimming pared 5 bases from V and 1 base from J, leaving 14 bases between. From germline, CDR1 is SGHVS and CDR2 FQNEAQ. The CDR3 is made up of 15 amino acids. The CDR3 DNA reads TGTGCCAGCAGCCTAACCGGGACCCAGAACACTGAAGCTTTCTTT. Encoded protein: CASSLTGTQNTEAFF.

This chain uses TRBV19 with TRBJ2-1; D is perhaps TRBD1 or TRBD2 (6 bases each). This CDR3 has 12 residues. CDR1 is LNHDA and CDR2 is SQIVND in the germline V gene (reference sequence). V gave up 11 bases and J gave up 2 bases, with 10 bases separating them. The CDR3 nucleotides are TGTGCCTCAGGGGAGGCCTACAATGAGCAGTTCTTC. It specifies CASGEAYNEQFF.

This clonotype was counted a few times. This CDR3 reads CASRSWGQETQYF. In DNA form, the CDR3 reads TGTGCCAGCAGGTCCTGGGGCCAAGAGACCCAGTACTTC. The J gene is TRBJ2-5, the V gene TRBV6-1, with D hard to call. Trimming cost V 6 bases and J 1 base, with 9 bases left between them. The germline CDR1 and CDR2 sequences are MNHNS and SASEGT. The CDR3 extends over 13 amino acids.

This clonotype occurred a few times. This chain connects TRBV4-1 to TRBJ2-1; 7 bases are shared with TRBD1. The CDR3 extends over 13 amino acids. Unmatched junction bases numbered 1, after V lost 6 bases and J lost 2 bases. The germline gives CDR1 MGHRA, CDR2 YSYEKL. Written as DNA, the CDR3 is TGCGCCAGCAGGGGGACAGCCTACAATGAGCAGTTCTTC. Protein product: CASRGTAYNEQFF.

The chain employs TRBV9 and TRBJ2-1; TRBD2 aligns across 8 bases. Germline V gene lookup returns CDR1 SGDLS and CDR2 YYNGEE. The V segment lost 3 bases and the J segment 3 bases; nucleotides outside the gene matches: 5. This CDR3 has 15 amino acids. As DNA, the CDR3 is TGTGCCAGCAGCGAGGGGACTAGGGACTACAATGAGCAGTTCTTC. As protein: CASSEGTRDYNEQFF.